The source of this T cell receptor (beta chain) is a study of post-analysis software for immune sequencing data. V was pared by 3 bases and J by 5 bases, with 16 bases between. CDR3 length: 14 residues. CDR1 and CDR2 (germline): DFQATT, SNEGSKA (reference sequence). This clonotype occurred a few times. No antigen is known for it. Presence of unique molecular identifiers characterized the TCR beta cDNA libraries. TCRdb analysed the PCR reads with MiXCR anew, one entry per CDR3 protein. The table has about 800,000 distinct CDR3 sequences, 25% to 30% seen once; the top ten hold approximately 0.6%. Study results and caveats: Compared with controls, patients had more of about 5 TRBV segments, including TRBV5-6, TRBV5-1 and TRBV20-1.

Source material: blood. This rearrangement joins TRBV20-1 to TRBJ2-5; no reliable D call. The receptor's source is a girl between 10 and 17 years old with multiple sclerosis. This CDR3 reads CSASVVGLWETQYF. CDR3 nucleotides: TGCAGTGCTAGTGTGGTCGGGTTATGGGAGACCCAGTACTTC.